The 16 T cell receptor beta chains below come from one sample, sequenced in a study of beta chain features in type 1 diabetes. For these TCRs, the target antigens are not known. Expressed TCRB transcripts were sequenced, since all the RNA that had been isolated was reverse transcribed. Only in-frame clones appear in the TCRdb table, and some are missing; sequencing was by immunoSEQ multiplex PCR. The sample carries 200,000 to 300,000 clones, over 20% recorded once. Study-wide findings and caveats: All four CD4+ subsets from Type 1 diabetes patients carried moderately but significantly shorter TCRB CDR3s.

Sequencing was done on a sample of naive CD4+ T cells from blood. All receptors derive from a woman aged 40-49 years with type 1 diabetes.

This chain links TRBV5-1 with TRBJ1-1; D gene unclear. The CDR3 has 14 residues. Trimming pared 0 bases from V and 2 bases from J, leaving 8 bases between. Per germline, CDR1 SGHRS and CDR2 YFSETQ. For the CDR3, the DNA is TGCGCCAGCAGCTTGGCCAGCGTAAACACTGAAGCTTTCTTT. It codes for CASSLASVNTEAFF.

The chain employs TRBV19 and TRBJ1-3, with D possibly TRBD1 on 6 matching bases. The CDR3 runs 16 residues. CDR1 is LNHDA, CDR2 SQIVND, per germline (reference sequence). V lost 0 bases, J lost 3 bases, and 12 bases lay in between. The CDR3 DNA sequence: TGTGCCAGTAGTATAGATACAGGGCGCGGTGGAAACACCATATATTTT. Its protein product is CASSIDTGRGGNTIYF.

The genes are TRBV29-1 and TRBJ1-1; no clear D gene. This CDR3 has 13 amino acids. Trimming took off 4 bases at V and 0 bases at J, with 9 bases between the two ends. CDR1 and CDR2 from the germline V gene are SQVTM and ANQGSEA. DNA for the CDR3: TGCAGCGTTGGGGGAGCCCTGAACACTGAAGCTTTCTTT. Translation gives CSVGGALNTEAFF.

This chain connects TRBV30 to TRBJ1-4; possible D gene TRBD1, 5 bases. This CDR3 region has 15 residues. With 6 bases removed from V and 0 bases from J, the gap between germline ends came to 14 bases. Germline assignment: CDR1 GTSNPN and CDR2 SVGIG (reference sequence). The chain's CDR3 is CACPGAGATNEKLFF. CDR3 DNA: TGTGCCTGCCCCGGGGCGGGAGCAACTAATGAAAAACTGTTTTTT. Combining the CDR3 with reference TRBV30 and TRBJ1-4 gives the whole variable domain SQTIHQWPATLVQPVGSPLSLECTVEGTSNPNLYWYRQAAGRGLQLLFYSVGIGQISSEVPQNLSASRPQDRQFILSSKKLLLSDSGFYLCACPGAGATNEKLFFGSGTQLSVL.

This clone was observed a few times. This chain links TRBV29-1 with TRBJ2-1; a possible D gene is TRBD2 (6 bases). CDR3 length: 12 residues. Germline lookup yields CDR1 SQVTM and CDR2 ANQGSEA. V lost 6 bases and J lost 6, with 12 bases in between. This chain's CDR3 is CSVWDSINEQFF. For the CDR3, the DNA is TGCAGCGTGTGGGACTCGATCAATGAGCAGTTCTTC.

V gene TRBV29-1 combines with J gene TRBJ1-2; the D is unclear. Germline V gene lookup returns CDR1 SQVTM and CDR2 ANQGSEA. V was cut by 7 bases and J by 0 bases, with 6 bases left in between. The CDR3 spans 11 residues. CDR3 loop: CSDLTNYGYTF. DNA of the CDR3: TGCAGCGACCTAACTAACTATGGCTACACCTTC.

This chain links TRBV9 with TRBJ2-3; TRBD2 agrees at 9 bases. The germline gives CDR1 SGDLS, CDR2 YYNGEE. V shed 1 base and J 1 base; nucleotides not matched to a gene: 4. The CDR3 has 16 amino acids. CDR3 in DNA: TGTGCCAGCAGCGTACCTAGCGGGGTTGGCACAGATACGCAGTATTTT. It yields the protein CASSVPSGVGTDTQYF. Using reference TRBV9 and TRBJ2-3 for the parts outside the CDR3, the full variable domain is DSGVTQTPKHLITATGQRVTLRCSPRSGDLSVYWYQQSLDQGLQFLIQYYNGEERAKGNILERFSAQQFPDLHSELNLSSLELGDSALYFCASSVPSGVGTDTQYFGPGTRLTVL.

The chain employs TRBV7-2 and TRBJ2-2; 9 nucleotides line up with TRBD1. This CDR3 spans 15 amino acids. V shed 5 bases and J 4 bases; nucleotides not matched to a gene: 5. The germline gives CDR1 SGHTA, CDR2 FQGNSA. CDR3: CASSPQGALTGELFF. The CDR3 DNA sequence: TGTGCCAGCAGCCCACAGGGGGCGCTCACCGGGGAGCTGTTTTTT.

There are a few counts of this clone. The chain is built from TRBV5-1 and TRBJ2-5; 7 nucleotides match TRBD1. The germline CDR1 and CDR2 sequences are SGHRS and YFSETQ. The CDR3 totals 15 residues. The J segment lost 5 bases and the V segment lost 2 bases, leaving 9 bases of the junction unmatched. The chain's CDR3 is CASSFVSGQRETQYF. The CDR3 DNA sequence: TGCGCCAGCAGCTTTGTGTCGGGACAGAGGGAGACCCAGTACTTC.

V is TRBV2 and J is TRBJ2-4, with D tentatively TRBD2 (5 bases). The germline V gene encodes CDR1 SNHLY and CDR2 FYNNEI. The CDR3 sequence is 13 residues long. V shed 3 bases and J shed 7 bases, with 10 bases lying between them. The CDR3 sequence: CASSELSGNIQYF. The CDR3 DNA reads as TGTGCCAGCAGTGAGCTCTCGGGGAACATTCAGTACTTC.

The sample holds a few counts of this clone. The chain joins TRBV9 to TRBJ2-7, with D possibly matching TRBD1 (5 bases). Germline V CDR1 and CDR2: SGDLS, YYNGEE. V dropped 0 bases and J dropped 3 bases, with 13 bases sitting between them. The CDR3 spans 15 residues. CDR3 coding DNA: TGTGCCAGCAGCGTAGCTGCAGGGAAGCTCTACGAGCAGTACTTC. Protein product: CASSVAAGKLYEQYF.

The genes are TRBV30 and TRBJ1-3; 8 bases align to TRBD1. Germline assignment: CDR1 GTSNPN and CDR2 SVGIG (reference sequence). The V gene end was trimmed by 7 bases and the J gene end by 2 bases; junction bases not matched to a gene: 4. The CDR3 is made up of 13 amino acids. The CDR3 nucleotides read TGTGCCTCCGGACAGGGAGCTGGAAACACCATATATTTT. Translated: CASGQGAGNTIYF.

This clone was detected only a few times. This chain connects TRBV19 to TRBJ1-2; perhaps TRBD1 as D (6 bases). The V end lost 9 bases, the J end lost 6 bases, and 11 bases lay between the germline ends. The germline V gene encodes CDR1 LNHDA and CDR2 SQIVND (reference sequence). This CDR3 is built from 11 residues. The DNA of the CDR3 is TGTGCCAGCCGCAGGGGCGATGGCTACACCTTC. Its translation: CASRRGDGYTF.

This clone came up a few times. The J gene is TRBJ2-1, the V gene TRBV7-8, with D tentatively TRBD2 (5 bases). The V gene's germline CDR1 is SGHVS and CDR2 FQNEAQ. The CDR3 runs 13 residues. Trimming stripped 2 bases from V and 7 bases from J, with 9 bases between. CDR3 protein: CASSLTRDNEQFF. CDR3 coding DNA: TGTGCCAGCAGCTTAACTAGGGATAATGAGCAGTTCTTC.

This clone has only a few counts. The chain joins TRBV4-3 to TRBJ2-2, with 11 bases matching TRBD1. Germline CDR1 and CDR2: LGHNA and YSLEER. The CDR3 contains 18 residues. J was trimmed by 4 bases and V by 2 bases; bases with no gene match: 9. CDR3 amino acids: CASSQRAGTGGATGELFF. As DNA, the CDR3 is TGCGCCAGCAGCCAAAGGGCCGGGACAGGGGGGGCCACCGGGGAGCTGTTTTTT.

This clone was observed a few times. The CDR3 DNA is TGTGCCAGCTCACCTTATGTTGGGACAGGGGAAATCTATGGCTACACCTTC. Protein sequence: CASSPYVGTGEIYGYTF. The J gene is TRBJ1-2, the V gene TRBV18, with 10 bases fitting TRBD1. The V and J ends lost 3 bases and 4 bases, in that order; junction bases with no gene match: 11. The germline CDR1 and CDR2 sequences are KGHSH and LQKENI. The CDR3 extends over 17 amino acids.